Below are 21 T cell receptor beta chains sequenced from a single sample in a study of blood T cell repertoires in COVID-19. Profiled with immunoSEQ multiplex PCR; TCRdb holds only in-frame clones, not every one. The sample holds 80,000 or so clones; 80% to 90% are singletons and the top ten take around 15%. Sequencing was carried out using peripheral blood. The receptor set was obtained from a woman older than 75 with acute or convalescent COVID-19.

The V call is TRBV3-1 (or the pseudogene TRBV3-2), the J call TRBJ1-1; no reliable D call. Trimming cost V 1 base and J 6 bases, with 9 bases left between them. From germline, CDR1 is LGHDT and CDR2 YNNKEL (reference sequence). CDR3 length equals 13 residues. CDR3 sequence: CASSQGKRAEAFF. The CDR3 nucleotides read TGTGCCAGCAGCCAAGGGAAGAGGGCTGAAGCTTTCTTT.

The chain uses TRBV19 and TRBJ1-1; 7 nucleotides line up with TRBD1. Germline values: CDR1 LNHDA, CDR2 SQIVND (reference sequence). V shed 3 bases and J 4 bases; nucleotides not matched to a gene: 5. The CDR3 contains 14 residues. For the CDR3, the DNA is TGTGCCAGTAGTATCCCGGGACAGCTCACTGAAGCTTTCTTT. Protein sequence: CASSIPGQLTEAFF. Full variable domain (rest looked up from reference TRBV19 and TRBJ1-1): DGGITQSPKYLFRKEGQNVTLSCEQNLNHDAMYWYRQDPGQGLRLIYYSQIVNDFQKGDIAEGYSVSREKKESFPLTVTSAQKNPTAFYLCASSIPGQLTEAFFGQGTRLTVV.

This clone turned up a few times. The chain recombines TRBV7-2 with TRBJ2-1, with 11 bases fitting TRBD2. V dropped 4 bases and J dropped 9; count of bases not matched to a gene: 5. Germline-derived CDR1 and CDR2 are SGHTA and FQGNSA. CDR3 size: 14 residues. The CDR3 sequence: CASSSATSGGEQFF. CDR3 nucleotide sequence: TGTGCCAGCAGCTCCGCCACTAGCGGGGGTGAGCAGTTCTTC.

J is TRBJ2-5 and V is TRBV5-6; the D is unclear. The germline V gene encodes CDR1 SGHDT and CDR2 YYEEEE. Trimming removed 0 bases at V and 4 bases at J, with 4 bases between. The CDR3 spans 12 residues. The CDR3 DNA is TGTGCCAGCAGCTTGGCCATAGAGACCCAGTACTTC. Translation: CASSLAIETQYF.

The rearrangement uses TRBV6-5 and TRBJ1-5, with 11 bases lining up with TRBD1. Looked up from germline, CDR1 is MNHEY and CDR2 is SVGAGI. Trimming at V came to 11 bases and at J to 3 bases, leaving 9 bases not matched to a gene. The CDR3 has 15 residues. CDR3 sequence reads: CAGTGGSIPNQPQHF. The CDR3 nucleotides are TGTGCCGGGACAGGGGGAAGTATCCCCAATCAGCCCCAGCATTTT.

The genes are TRBV19 and TRBJ1-6, with a tentative D call TRBD1 (6 bases). Deletions cut 8 bases from V and 8 bases from J, with 13 bases between. CDR1 is LNHDA, CDR2 SQIVND, per germline (reference sequence). The CDR3 is made up of 13 amino acids. The CDR3 loop is CASGDRFDSPLHF. CDR3 sequence (DNA): TGTGCCAGTGGAGACAGGTTTGATTCACCCCTCCACTTT. Complete variable domain (other parts from reference TRBV19 and TRBJ1-6): DGGITQSPKYLFRKEGQNVTLSCEQNLNHDAMYWYRQDPGQGLRLIYYSQIVNDFQKGDIAEGYSVSREKKESFPLTVTSAQKNPTAFYLCASGDRFDSPLHFGNGTRLTVT.

The chain couples TRBV21-1 to TRBJ2-2; TRBD1, as called in the table, went unchecked against the DNA. TRBV21-1 is tagged as a pseudogene. There are 16 residues in the CDR3. CDR3 region: CASSARDRSNTGELFF. The CDR3 nucleotides are TGTGCCAGCAGCGCACGGGACAGGTCGAACACCGGGGAGCTGTTTTTT.

The rearrangement joins TRBV7-2 to TRBJ2-1; 8 bases map to TRBD2. This CDR3 has 15 residues. Germline loops: CDR1 SGHTA, CDR2 FQGNSA. V trimming: 5 bases; J trimming: 6 bases; junction bases outside the gene matches: 9. For the CDR3, the DNA is TGTGCCAGCAGCCTAGTCGCGGGGGGTGGCAATGAGCAGTTCTTC. Amino acid sequence: CASSLVAGGGNEQFF.

The rearrangement uses TRBV6-4 and TRBJ2-2, with 7 bases that match TRBD1. V lost 5 bases, J lost 1 base, and 7 bases stayed unmatched. CDR3 size: 16 residues. The germline gives CDR1 MRHNA, CDR2 SNTAGT. The CDR3 DNA reads TGTGCCAGCAGTCACCACCGGACAGGGAACACCGGGGAGCTGTTTTTT. Protein sequence: CASSHHRTGNTGELFF.

The chain joins TRBV18 to TRBJ1-1; D gene unclear. Per the germline V gene, CDR1 is KGHSH and CDR2 is LQKENI. The CDR3 has 14 residues. Trimming stripped 4 bases from V and 0 bases from J, with 9 bases between. The CDR3 DNA reads TGTGCCAGCTCACGACTAGCCGTGAACACTGAAGCTTTCTTT. Residues: CASSRLAVNTEAFF.

A few counts support this clone. This chain links TRBV24-1 with TRBJ1-6; TRBD1 aligns across 7 bases. V lost 7 bases, J lost 5 bases, and 4 bases stayed unmatched. The CDR3 totals 14 residues. CDR1 and CDR2 from the germline V gene are KGHDR and SFDVKD. Here the CDR3 DNA reads TGTGCCACCAGCGGGACAGAAAATAATTCACCCCTCCACTTT. Translation gives CATSGTENNSPLHF.

The chain couples TRBV11-3 to TRBJ2-2, with TRBD1 matching 10 bases. The CDR3 spans 16 residues. Germline V gene data show CDR1 as SGHNT and CDR2 as YENEEA. After removal of 6 bases from V and 1 base from J, the junction contained 5 bases not matched to a gene. Here the CDR3 DNA reads TGTGCCAGCAGACAGACAGGGGGCCGGAACACCGGGGAGCTGTTTTTT. Amino acids: CASRQTGGRNTGELFF.

The gene calls are TRBV7-6 and TRBJ1-1; maybe TRBD1 (6 bases). The CDR3 is made up of 16 amino acids. The V and J ends lost 4 bases and 0 bases respectively, with 15 bases between them. Germline CDR1 and CDR2: SGHVS and FNYEAQ. The CDR3 region has the DNA TGTGCCAGCAGCTACCGGGACACCCTCTTGAACACTGAAGCTTTCTTT. Its translation is CASSYRDTLLNTEAFF.

The chain couples TRBV29-1 to TRBJ2-1, with D perhaps TRBD2 (6 bases). The germline CDR1 and CDR2 sequences are SQVTM and ANQGSEA. The CDR3 is 13 amino acids. V gave up 4 bases and J gave up 0 bases, with 7 bases separating them. CDR3 bases: TGCAGCGTTGCGGGGGTCTCCTACAATGAGCAGTTCTTC. Protein product: CSVAGVSYNEQFF.

CDR3: CATSDSGGPYTDTQYF. In DNA, the CDR3 is TGTGCCACCAGTGACTCCGGAGGACCTTACACAGATACGCAGTATTTT. The chain combines TRBV24-1 with TRBJ2-3, with TRBD2 as a possible D gene (5 bases). Trimming stripped 4 bases from V and 2 bases from J, with 15 bases between. This CDR3 is 16 amino acids long. Germline-derived CDR1 and CDR2 are KGHDR and SFDVKD.

V and J are TRBV5-1 and TRBJ1-2; the D is unclear. Germline CDR1 SGHRS, CDR2 YFSETQ. There are 12 residues in the CDR3. The V and J ends lost 5 bases and 5 bases respectively, with 10 bases between them. This chain's CDR3 is CASRGEKYGYTF. In DNA form, the CDR3 reads TGCGCCAGCAGGGGCGAGAAATATGGCTACACCTTC.

This clone was found a few times. The rearrangement uses TRBV10-2 and TRBJ2-6; 7 bases align to TRBD1. Germline CDR1 WSHSY, CDR2 SAAADI. This CDR3 comprises 20 residues. Trimming removed 6 bases from V and 0 bases from J; junction bases left unmatched: 17. The CDR3 DNA reads TGCGCCAGCAGCCAATACCGCCCGGGACAGAAAGGCTCTGGGGCCAACGTCCTGACTTTC. It yields the protein CASSQYRPGQKGSGANVLTF.

The rearrangement links TRBV29-1 to TRBJ2-6; a weak D match, TRBD2 (6 bases). Germline CDR1 and CDR2: SQVTM and ANQGSEA. The V gene lost 4 bases and the J gene lost 1 base, with 11 bases spanning the gap. The CDR3 is 15 amino acids. CDR3 nucleotide sequence: TGCAGCGTTGGCGCTGGGGGGTCTGGGGCCAACGTCCTGACTTTC. Its translation is CSVGAGGSGANVLTF. Full variable domain (outside the CDR3, taken from reference TRBV29-1 and TRBJ2-6): SAVISQKPSRDICQRGTSLTIQCQVDSQVTMMFWYRQQPGQSLTLIATANQGSEATYESGFVIDKFPISRPNLTFSTLTVSNMSPEDSSIYLCSVGAGGSGANVLTFGAGSRLTVL.

This chain links TRBV20-1 with TRBJ2-7, with unresolved D. Germline V gives CDR1 DFQATT, CDR2 SNEGSKA (reference sequence). The CDR3 is 11 residues long. V was pared by 3 bases and J by 7 bases, with 10 bases between. CDR3 region: CSASQEREQYF. The CDR3 nucleotides are TGCAGTGCTAGTCAGGAAAGGGAGCAGTACTTC.

The chain employs TRBV18 and TRBJ2-7, with D unresolved. The V end was cut by 0 bases, the J end by 1 base, with 10 bases between. The CDR3 totals 15 residues. Germline lookup yields CDR1 KGHSH and CDR2 LQKENI. This chain's CDR3 is CASSPPSTTSYEQYF. The DNA of the CDR3 is TGTGCCAGCTCACCACCGAGCACTACTTCCTACGAGCAGTACTTC. Full variable domain (outside the CDR3, taken from reference TRBV18 and TRBJ2-7): NAGVMQNPRHLVRRRGQEARLRCSPMKGHSHVYWYRQLPEEGLKFMVYLQKENIIDESGMPKERFSAEFPKEGPSILRIQQVVRGDSAAYFCASSPPSTTSYEQYFGPGTRLTVT.

The chain combines TRBV5-1 with TRBJ1-2, with a weak D call TRBD1 (5 bases). Germline CDR1 reads SGHRS; CDR2 reads YFSETQ. There are 15 residues in the CDR3. V lost 0 bases, J lost 5 bases, and 14 bases lay in between. The CDR3 here is CASSLVGGSGYGYTF. For the CDR3, the DNA is TGCGCCAGCAGCTTGGTCGGGGGATCAGGGTATGGCTACACCTTC.